A selection of T cell receptor beta chains follows, all from one sample in a study of blood T cell repertoires in COVID-19. Method: immunoSEQ multiplex PCR; TCRdb's copy keeps in-frame clones and lacks some. In the table there are about 57,000 clones, roughly 82% of which are singletons. Material: peripheral blood. Every receptor here comes from a woman aged 55-69 years with acute or convalescent COVID-19. Each CDR3 is given with its conserved first and last residue. Fields, in order: V gene, clone size, D gene, J gene, CDR3 protein, CDR3 DNA. D genes are given only for firm matches. Expanded clones are given a class, and other clones once, few, many or no size at all.

TRBV7-2	few	-	TRBJ2-3	CASSYTGGHGDTQYF	TGTGCCAGCAGTTATACGGGGGGCCATGGAGATACGCAGTATTTT
TRBV19	-	TRBD1	TRBJ2-2	CASSTRDRKNTGELFF	TGTGCCAGTAGTACCCGGGACAGAAAGAACACCGGGGAGCTGTTTTTT
TRBV5-1	-	TRBD1	TRBJ2-4	CASSAGQGAIQYF	TGCGCCAGCAGCGCCGGACAGGGGGCCATTCAGTACTTC
TRBV19	-	-	TRBJ1-1	CASRPTLNTEAFF	TGTGCCAGTAGGCCTACCTTGAACACTGAAGCTTTCTTT
TRBV7-7	-	-	TRBJ2-3	CASSFGTTSTDTQYF	TGTGCCAGCAGCTTCGGGACAACGAGCACAGATACGCAGTATTTT
TRBV27	-	-	TRBJ2-3	CASSLSRVADTQYF	TGTGCCAGCAGTTTATCACGGGTGGCAGATACGCAGTATTTT
TRBV15	-	-	TRBJ2-2	CATSRVAGVTGELFF	TGTGCCACCAGCAGAGTGGCAGGGGTTACCGGGGAGCTGTTTTTT
TRBV7-9	-	-	TRBJ2-1	CASSFDRGSSYNEQFF	TGTGCCAGCAGCTTTGACCGGGGGAGCTCCTACAATGAGCAGTTCTTC
TRBV27	-	TRBD2	TRBJ2-1	CASRMRGLAGGPGHEQFF	TGTGCCAGCAGAATGAGGGGACTAGCGGGGGGGCCCGGGCATGAGCAGTTCTTC
TRBV11-2	-	-	TRBJ1-2	CASSLTNGKGSYTF	TGTGCCAGCAGCTTAACCAACGGGAAAGGTAGCTACACCTTC
TRBV5-5	-	-	TRBJ1-4	CASSFAGQTNEKLFF	TGTGCCAGCAGCTTCGCAGGCCAGACTAATGAAAAACTGTTTTTT
TRBV5-1	-	TRBD2	TRBJ2-3	CASSAFGKRGSTDTQYF	TGCGCCAGCAGCGCGTTTGGTAAGCGGGGGAGCACAGATACGCAGTATTTT
TRBV4-1	-	TRBD2	TRBJ2-3	CASSQGVAGVTDTQYF	TGCGCCAGCAGCCAAGGGGTAGCGGGGGTCACAGATACGCAGTATTTT